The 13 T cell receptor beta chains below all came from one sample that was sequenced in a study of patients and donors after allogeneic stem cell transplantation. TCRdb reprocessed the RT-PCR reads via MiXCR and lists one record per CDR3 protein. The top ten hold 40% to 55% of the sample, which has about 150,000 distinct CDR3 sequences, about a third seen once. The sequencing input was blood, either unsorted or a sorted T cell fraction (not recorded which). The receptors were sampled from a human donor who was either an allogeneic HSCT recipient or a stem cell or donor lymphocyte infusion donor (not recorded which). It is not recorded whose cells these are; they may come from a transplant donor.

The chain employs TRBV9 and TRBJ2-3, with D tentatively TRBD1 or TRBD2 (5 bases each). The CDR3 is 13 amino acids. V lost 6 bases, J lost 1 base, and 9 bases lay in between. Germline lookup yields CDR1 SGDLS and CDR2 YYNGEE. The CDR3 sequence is CASTRDRTDTQYF. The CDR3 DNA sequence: TGTGCCAGCACCAGGGACCGCACAGATACGCAGTATTTT.

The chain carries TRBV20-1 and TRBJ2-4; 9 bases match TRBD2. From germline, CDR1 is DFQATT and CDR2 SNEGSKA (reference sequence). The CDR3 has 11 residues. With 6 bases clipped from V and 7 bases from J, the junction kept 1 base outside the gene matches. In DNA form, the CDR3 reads TGCAGTGCCACTAGCGGGAACATTCAGTACTTC. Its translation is CSATSGNIQYF.

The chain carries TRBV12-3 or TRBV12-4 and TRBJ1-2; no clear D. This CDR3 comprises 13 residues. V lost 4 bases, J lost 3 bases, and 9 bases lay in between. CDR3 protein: CASSSRLHYGYTF. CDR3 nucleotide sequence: TGTGCCAGCAGTTCGAGGTTGCACTATGGCTACACCTTC.

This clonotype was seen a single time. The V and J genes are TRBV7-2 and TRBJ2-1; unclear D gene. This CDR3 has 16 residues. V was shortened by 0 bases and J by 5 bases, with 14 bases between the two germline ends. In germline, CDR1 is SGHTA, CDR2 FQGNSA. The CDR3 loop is CASSLAGARNNNEQFF. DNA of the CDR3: TGTGCCAGCAGCTTAGCGGGCGCCAGAAATAACAATGAGCAGTTCTTC.

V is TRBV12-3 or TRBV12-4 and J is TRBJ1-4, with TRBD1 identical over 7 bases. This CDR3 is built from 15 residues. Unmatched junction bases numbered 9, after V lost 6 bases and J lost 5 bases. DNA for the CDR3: TGTGCCAGCAGCCCTTGGGGGACAGCCAATGAAAAACTGTTTTTT. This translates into CASSPWGTANEKLFF.

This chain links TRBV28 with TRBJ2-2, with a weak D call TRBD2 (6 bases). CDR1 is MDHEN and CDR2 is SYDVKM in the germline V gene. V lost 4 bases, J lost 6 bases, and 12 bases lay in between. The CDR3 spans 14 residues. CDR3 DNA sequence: TGTGCCAGCAGTTCACGGGAGAGGCCCGGGGAGCTGTTTTTT. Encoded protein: CASSSRERPGELFF.

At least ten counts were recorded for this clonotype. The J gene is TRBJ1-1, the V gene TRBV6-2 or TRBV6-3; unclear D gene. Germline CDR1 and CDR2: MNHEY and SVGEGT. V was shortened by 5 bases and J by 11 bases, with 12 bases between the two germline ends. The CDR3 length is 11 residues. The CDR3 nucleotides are TGTGCCAGCAGTACCGGCCAAGGGGCTTTCTTT. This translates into CASSTGQGAFF.

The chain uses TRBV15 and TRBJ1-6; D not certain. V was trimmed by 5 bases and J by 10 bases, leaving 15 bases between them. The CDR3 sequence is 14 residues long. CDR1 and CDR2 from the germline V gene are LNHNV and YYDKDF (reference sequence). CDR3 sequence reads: CATSSRSSPSPLHF. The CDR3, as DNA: TGTGCCACCAGCTCCCGGTCCTCGCCCTCACCCCTCCACTTT.

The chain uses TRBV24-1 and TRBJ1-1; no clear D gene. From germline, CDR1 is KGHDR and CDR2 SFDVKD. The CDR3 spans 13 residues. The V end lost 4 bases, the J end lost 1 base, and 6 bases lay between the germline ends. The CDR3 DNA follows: TGTGCCACCAGTGACCCGGAGAACACTGAAGCTTTCTTT. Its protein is CATSDPENTEAFF.

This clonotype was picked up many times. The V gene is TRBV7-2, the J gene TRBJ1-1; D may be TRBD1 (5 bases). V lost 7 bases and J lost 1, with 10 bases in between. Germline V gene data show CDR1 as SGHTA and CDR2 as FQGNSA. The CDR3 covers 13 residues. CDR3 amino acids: CASTQRGNTEAFF. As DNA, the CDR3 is TGTGCCAGCACCCAGAGGGGGAACACTGAAGCTTTCTTT.

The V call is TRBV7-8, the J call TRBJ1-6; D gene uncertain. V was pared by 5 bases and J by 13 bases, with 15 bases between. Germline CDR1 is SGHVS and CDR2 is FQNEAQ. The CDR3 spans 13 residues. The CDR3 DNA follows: TGTGCCAGCAGCACCCGTGTACCAGTCCCCCTCCACTTT. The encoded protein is CASSTRVPVPLHF.

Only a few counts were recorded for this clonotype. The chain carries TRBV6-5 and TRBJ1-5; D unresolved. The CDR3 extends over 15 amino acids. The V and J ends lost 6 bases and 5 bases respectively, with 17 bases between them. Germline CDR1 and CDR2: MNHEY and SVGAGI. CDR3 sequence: CASSPLDGSHQPQHF. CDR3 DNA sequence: TGTGCCAGCAGCCCCTTAGACGGGAGTCATCAGCCCCAGCATTTT.

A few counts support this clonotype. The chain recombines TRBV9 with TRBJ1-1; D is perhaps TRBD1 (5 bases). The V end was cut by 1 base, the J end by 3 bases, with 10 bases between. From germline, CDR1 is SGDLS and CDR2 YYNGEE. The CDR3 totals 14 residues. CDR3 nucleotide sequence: TGTGCCAGCAGCGTATTCGGGGGAGACACTGAAGCTTTCTTT. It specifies CASSVFGGDTEAFF.